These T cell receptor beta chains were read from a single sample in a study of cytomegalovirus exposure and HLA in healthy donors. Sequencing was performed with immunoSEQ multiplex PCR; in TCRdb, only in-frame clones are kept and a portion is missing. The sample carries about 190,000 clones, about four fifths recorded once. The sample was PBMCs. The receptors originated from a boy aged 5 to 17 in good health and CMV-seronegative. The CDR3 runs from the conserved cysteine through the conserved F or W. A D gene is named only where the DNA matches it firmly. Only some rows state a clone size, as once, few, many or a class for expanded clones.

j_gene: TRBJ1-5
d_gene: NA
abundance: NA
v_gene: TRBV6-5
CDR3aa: CASSYSRGGGQPQHF

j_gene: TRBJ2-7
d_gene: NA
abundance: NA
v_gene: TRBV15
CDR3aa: CATSIQQGYEQYF

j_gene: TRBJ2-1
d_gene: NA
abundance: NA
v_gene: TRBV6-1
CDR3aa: CATIPGDYNEQFF

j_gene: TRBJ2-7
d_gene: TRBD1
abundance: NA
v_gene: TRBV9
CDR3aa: CASSVGGQGSSYEQYF

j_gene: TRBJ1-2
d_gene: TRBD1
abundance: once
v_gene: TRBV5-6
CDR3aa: CASGTGVFYGYTF

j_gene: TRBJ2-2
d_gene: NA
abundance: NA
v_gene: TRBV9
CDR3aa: CASSVEGMAFGELFF

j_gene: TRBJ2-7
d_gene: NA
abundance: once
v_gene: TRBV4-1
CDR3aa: CASSQATGRSYGQYF

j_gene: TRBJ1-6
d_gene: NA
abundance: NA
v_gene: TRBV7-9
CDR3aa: CASSLGGDNSPLHF

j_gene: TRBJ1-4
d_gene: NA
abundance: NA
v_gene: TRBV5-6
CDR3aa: CASSPGWTNEKLFF

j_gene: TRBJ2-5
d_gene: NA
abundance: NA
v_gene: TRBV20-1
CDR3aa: CSARSSQTQYF

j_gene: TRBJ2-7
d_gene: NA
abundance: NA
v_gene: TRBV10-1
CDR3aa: CASSSDSWNEQYF

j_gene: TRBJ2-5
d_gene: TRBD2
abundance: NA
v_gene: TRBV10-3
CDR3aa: CAISGGGGQETQYF

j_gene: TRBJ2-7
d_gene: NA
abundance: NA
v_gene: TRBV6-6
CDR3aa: CASSPYGVAESYEQYF

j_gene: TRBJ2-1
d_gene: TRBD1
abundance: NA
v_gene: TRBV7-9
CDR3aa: CASSGWTGDGNEQFF

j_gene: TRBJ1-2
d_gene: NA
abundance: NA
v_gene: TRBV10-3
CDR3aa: CAISSGGYGYTF

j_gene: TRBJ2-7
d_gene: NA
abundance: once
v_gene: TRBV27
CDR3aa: CASSSVLAGNEQYF

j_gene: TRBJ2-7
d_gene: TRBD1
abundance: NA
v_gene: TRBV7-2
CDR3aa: CASSILGGTGRSSYEQYF

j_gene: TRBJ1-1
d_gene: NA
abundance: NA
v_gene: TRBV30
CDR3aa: CAWSGQDEAFF

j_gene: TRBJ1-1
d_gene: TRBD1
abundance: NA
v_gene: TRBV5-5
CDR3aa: CASSKGTGGNTEAFF

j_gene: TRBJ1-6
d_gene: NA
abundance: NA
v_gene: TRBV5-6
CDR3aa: CASSLWGRNALHF

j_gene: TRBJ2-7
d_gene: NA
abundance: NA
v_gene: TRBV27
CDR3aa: CASSLQSTGYYEQYF

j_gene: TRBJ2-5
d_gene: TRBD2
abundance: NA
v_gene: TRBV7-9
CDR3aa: CASTSGLAGETQYF

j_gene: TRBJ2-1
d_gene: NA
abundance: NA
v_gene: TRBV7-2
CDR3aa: CASSLVVAWNEQFF

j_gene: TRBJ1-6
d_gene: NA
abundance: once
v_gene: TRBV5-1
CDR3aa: CASSLFGVDSPLHF

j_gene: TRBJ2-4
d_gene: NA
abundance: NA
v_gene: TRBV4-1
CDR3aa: CASSQVLVFARFGLEAKNIQYF

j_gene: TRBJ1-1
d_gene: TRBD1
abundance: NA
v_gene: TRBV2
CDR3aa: CASRGQGTNTEAFF

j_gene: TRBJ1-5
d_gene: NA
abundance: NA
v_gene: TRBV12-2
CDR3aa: CASRPVPQPQHF

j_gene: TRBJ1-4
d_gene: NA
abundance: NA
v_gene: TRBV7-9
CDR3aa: CSSSLANEKLFF

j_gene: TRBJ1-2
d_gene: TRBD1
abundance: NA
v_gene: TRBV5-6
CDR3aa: CASSLATGTGTTYGYTF